Following are 9 T cell receptor beta chains from one sample sequenced in a study of beta chain features in type 1 diabetes. The whole isolated RNA underwent reverse transcription, so sequencing captured expressed TCRB transcripts. The repertoire was sequenced with immunoSEQ multiplex PCR; TCRdb's copy has only in-frame clones and lacks some. The sample carries 350,000 to 400,000 clones, about 16% recorded once. The sequenced sample consisted of naive CD4+ T cells from blood. The receptors here all came from a woman younger than 35 in good health.

This chain joins TRBV2 and TRBJ2-7, with D possibly being TRBD1 (6 bases). Trimming removed 6 bases from V and 5 bases from J, with 14 bases in between. CDR1 and CDR2 (germline): SNHLY, FYNNEI. This CDR3 has 13 residues. The DNA for the CDR3 is TGTGCCAGCAGCGCGCAGGGGTTCCACGAGCAGTACTTC. Translated, it gives CASSAQGFHEQYF.

This clone was counted a single time. V and J are TRBV6-6 and TRBJ2-1; 8 bases align to TRBD1. Losses at the gene ends were 0 bases for V and 8 bases for J; bases not matched to a gene: 9. There are 16 residues in the CDR3. In germline, CDR1 is MNHNY, CDR2 SVGAGI (reference sequence). CDR3 region: CASSYSGDRRAHEQFF. CDR3 in DNA: TGTGCCAGCAGTTACTCGGGGGACAGGCGAGCTCATGAGCAGTTCTTC.

V and J are TRBV9 and TRBJ1-2, with a weak D call TRBD1 (6 bases). Trimming removed 4 bases at V and 5 bases at J, with 12 bases between. The CDR3 sequence is 13 residues long. Germline V gene data show CDR1 as SGDLS and CDR2 as YYNGEE. CDR3 sequence (DNA): TGTGCCAGCAGCTACACAGGGAATTATGGCTACACCTTC. This encodes CASSYTGNYGYTF.

The chain recombines TRBV7-9 with TRBJ2-7, with D tentatively TRBD2 (6 bases). Deletions cut 2 bases from V and 4 bases from J, with 18 bases between. The CDR3 spans 16 residues. The germline gives CDR1 SEHNR, CDR2 FQNEAQ (reference sequence). The CDR3 is CASSLREAGSRYEQYF. The CDR3 nucleotides are TGTGCCAGCAGCTTAAGGGAGGCAGGGTCCCGATACGAGCAGTACTTC.

V usage is TRBV29-1 and J usage is TRBJ2-6; D is possibly TRBD1 (5 bases). Germline V gene sequence: CDR1 SQVTM, CDR2 ANQGSEA. V lost 7 bases, J lost 3 bases, and 13 bases lay in between. The CDR3 length is 14 residues. CDR3: CSASRVGGANVLTF. The CDR3 DNA reads as TGCAGCGCCTCCAGGGTTGGTGGGGCCAACGTCCTGACTTTC.

The chain couples TRBV9 to TRBJ2-7, with 7 bases fitting TRBD2. The germline gives CDR1 SGDLS, CDR2 YYNGEE. The CDR3 extends over 15 amino acids. J gave up 5 bases and V 2 bases, and 10 bases lay outside the gene matches. For the CDR3, the DNA is TGTGCCAGCAGCGTCGGGGGGACGCGGAAGAACGAGCAGTACTTC. Translating gives CASSVGGTRKNEQYF.

This clone was seen more than once but under ten times. The V gene is TRBV28, the J gene TRBJ2-1; 11 positions match TRBD2. The CDR3 totals 15 residues. V lost 7 bases and J lost 3; bases outside the gene matches: 5. Per germline, CDR1 MDHEN and CDR2 SYDVKM. The CDR3 protein is CASITSGSYYNEQFF. The CDR3 nucleotides are TGTGCCAGCATAACTAGCGGGAGTTACTACAATGAGCAGTTCTTC.

The chain has TRBV5-1 and TRBJ2-7; 11 bases match TRBD1. Germline trimming cut 7 bases from V and 0 bases from J; bases unmatched to any gene: 0. The CDR3 totals 13 residues. In germline, CDR1 is SGHRS, CDR2 YFSETQ. In DNA form, the CDR3 reads TGCGCCAGCGGGACAGGGGGCTCCTACGAGCAGTACTTC. This translates into CASGTGGSYEQYF.

This chain joins TRBV7-2 and TRBJ2-7; 9 nucleotides line up with TRBD2. The V gene end was trimmed by 1 base and the J gene end by 4 bases; junction bases not matched to a gene: 5. Per the germline V gene, CDR1 is SGHTA and CDR2 is FQGNSA. CDR3 length: 15 residues. This chain's CDR3 is CASSLGGSGRYEQYF. The CDR3 bases are TGTGCCAGCAGCTTAGGGGGAAGCGGGAGGTACGAGCAGTACTTC. The full variable domain, rest sourced from reference TRBV7-2 and TRBJ2-7, is GAGVSQSPSNKVTEKGKDVELRCDPISGHTALYWYRQSLGQGLEFLIYFQGNSAPDKSGLPSDRFSAERTGGSVSTLTIQRTQQEDSAVYLCASSLGGSGRYEQYFGPGTRLTVT.